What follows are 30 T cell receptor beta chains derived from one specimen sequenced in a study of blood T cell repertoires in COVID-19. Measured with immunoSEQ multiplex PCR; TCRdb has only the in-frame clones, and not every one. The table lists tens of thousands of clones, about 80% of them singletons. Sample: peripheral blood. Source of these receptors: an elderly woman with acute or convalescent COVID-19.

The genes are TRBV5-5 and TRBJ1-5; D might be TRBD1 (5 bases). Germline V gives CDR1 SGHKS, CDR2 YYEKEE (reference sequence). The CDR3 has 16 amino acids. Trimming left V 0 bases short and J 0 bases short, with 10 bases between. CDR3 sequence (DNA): TGTGCCAGCAGCTTGGCAGGGCCAAATAGCAATCAGCCCCAGCATTTT. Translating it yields CASSLAGPNSNQPQHF.

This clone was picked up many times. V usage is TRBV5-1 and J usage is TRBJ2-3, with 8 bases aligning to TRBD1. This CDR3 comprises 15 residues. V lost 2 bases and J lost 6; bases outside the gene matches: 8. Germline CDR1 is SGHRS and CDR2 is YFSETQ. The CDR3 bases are TGCGCCAGCAGCTTCCAGGGGGCCGGGCTGGATACGCAGTATTTT. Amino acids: CASSFQGAGLDTQYF.

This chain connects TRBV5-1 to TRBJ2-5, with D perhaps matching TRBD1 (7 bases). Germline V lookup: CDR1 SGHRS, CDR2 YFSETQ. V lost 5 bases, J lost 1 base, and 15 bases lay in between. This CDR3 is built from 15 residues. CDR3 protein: CASRDQGGPQETQYF. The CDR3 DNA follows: TGCGCCAGCAGGGATCAGGGGGGACCCCAAGAGACCCAGTACTTC.

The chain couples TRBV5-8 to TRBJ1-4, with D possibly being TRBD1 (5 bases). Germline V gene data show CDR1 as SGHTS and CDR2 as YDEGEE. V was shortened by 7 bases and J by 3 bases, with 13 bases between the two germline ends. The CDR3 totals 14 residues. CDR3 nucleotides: TGTGCCAGCCGACCTTGGGGCCCTAATGAAAAACTGTTTTTT. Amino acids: CASRPWGPNEKLFF.

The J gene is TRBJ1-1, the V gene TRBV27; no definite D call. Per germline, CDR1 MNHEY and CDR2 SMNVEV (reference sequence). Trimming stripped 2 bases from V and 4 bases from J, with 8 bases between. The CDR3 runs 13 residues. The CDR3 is CASSLRESTEAFF. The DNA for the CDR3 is TGTGCCAGCAGTTTACGGGAGAGCACTGAAGCTTTCTTT.

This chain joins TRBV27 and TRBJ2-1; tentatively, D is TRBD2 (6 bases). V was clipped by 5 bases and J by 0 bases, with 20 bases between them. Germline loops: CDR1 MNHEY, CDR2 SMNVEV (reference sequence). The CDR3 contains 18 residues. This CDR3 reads CASSPLVLGGSSYNEQFF. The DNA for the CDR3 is TGTGCCAGCAGTCCGTTAGTACTGGGGGGAAGCTCCTACAATGAGCAGTTCTTC.

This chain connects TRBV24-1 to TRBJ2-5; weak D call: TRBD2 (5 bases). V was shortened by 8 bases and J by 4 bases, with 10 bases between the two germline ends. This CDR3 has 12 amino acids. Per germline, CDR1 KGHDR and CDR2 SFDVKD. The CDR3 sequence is CATNGRGETQYF. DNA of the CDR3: TGTGCCACCAATGGGAGAGGAGAGACCCAGTACTTC.

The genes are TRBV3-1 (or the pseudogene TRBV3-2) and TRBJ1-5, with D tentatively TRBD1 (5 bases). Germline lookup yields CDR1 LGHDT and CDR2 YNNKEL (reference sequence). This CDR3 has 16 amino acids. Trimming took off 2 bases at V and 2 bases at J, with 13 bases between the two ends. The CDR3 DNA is TGTGCCAGCAGCCAAAGCCGCGGGACGGGCAATCAGCCCCAGCATTTT. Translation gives CASSQSRGTGNQPQHF.

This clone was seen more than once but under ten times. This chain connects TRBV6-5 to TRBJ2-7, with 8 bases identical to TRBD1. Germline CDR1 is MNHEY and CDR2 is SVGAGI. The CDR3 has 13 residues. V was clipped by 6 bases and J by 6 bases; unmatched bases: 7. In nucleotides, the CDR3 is TGTGCCAGCAGCCGGACAGGGAAGGGCGAGCAGTACTTC. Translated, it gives CASSRTGKGEQYF.

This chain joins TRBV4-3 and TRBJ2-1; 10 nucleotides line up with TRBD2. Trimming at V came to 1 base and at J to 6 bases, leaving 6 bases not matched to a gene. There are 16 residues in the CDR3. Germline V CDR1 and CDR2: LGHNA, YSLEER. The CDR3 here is CASSQVGSSGSNEQFF. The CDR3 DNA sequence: TGCGCCAGCAGCCAAGTTGGTTCTAGCGGGAGCAATGAGCAGTTCTTC.

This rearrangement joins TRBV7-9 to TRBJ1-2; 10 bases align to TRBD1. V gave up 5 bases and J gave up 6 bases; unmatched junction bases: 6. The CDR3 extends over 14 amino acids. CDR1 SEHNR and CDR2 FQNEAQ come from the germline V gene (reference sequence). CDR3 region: CASSHSTGGHGYTF. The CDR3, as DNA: TGTGCCAGCAGCCACTCGACAGGGGGCCATGGCTACACCTTC.

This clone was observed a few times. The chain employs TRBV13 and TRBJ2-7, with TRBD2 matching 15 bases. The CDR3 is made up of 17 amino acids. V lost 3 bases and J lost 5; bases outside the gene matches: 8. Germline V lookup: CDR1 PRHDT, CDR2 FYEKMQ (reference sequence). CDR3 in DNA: TGTGCCAGCAGCTTGGTCGGACTAGCGGGAGGGCCGGACGAGCAGTACTTC. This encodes CASSLVGLAGGPDEQYF.

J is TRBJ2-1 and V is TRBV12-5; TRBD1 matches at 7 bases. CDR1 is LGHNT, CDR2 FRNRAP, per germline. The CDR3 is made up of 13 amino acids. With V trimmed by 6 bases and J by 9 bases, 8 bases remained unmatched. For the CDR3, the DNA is TGTGCTAGTGGCCGACAGGGTTCGGGTGAGCAGTTCTTC. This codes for CASGRQGSGEQFF. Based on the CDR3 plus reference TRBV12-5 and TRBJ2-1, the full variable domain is DARVTQTPRHKVTEMGQEVTMRCQPILGHNTVFWYRQTMMQGLELLAYFRNRAPLDDSGMPKDRFSAEMPDATLATLKIQPSEPRDSAVYFCASGRQGSGEQFFGPGTRLTVL.

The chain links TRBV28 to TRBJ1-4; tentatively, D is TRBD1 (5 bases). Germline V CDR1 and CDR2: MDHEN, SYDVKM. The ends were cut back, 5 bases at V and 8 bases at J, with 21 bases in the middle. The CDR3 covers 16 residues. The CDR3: CASSPQGALSREKLFF. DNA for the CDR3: TGTGCCAGCAGTCCCCAAGGGGCTCTCTCGAGGGAAAAACTGTTTTTT.

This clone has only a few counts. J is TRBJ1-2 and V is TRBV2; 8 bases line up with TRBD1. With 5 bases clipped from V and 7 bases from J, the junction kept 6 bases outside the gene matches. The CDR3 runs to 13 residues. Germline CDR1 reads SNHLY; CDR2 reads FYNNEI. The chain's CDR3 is CASSFDRGVGYTF. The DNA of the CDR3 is TGTGCCAGCAGTTTCGACAGGGGAGTTGGCTACACCTTC.

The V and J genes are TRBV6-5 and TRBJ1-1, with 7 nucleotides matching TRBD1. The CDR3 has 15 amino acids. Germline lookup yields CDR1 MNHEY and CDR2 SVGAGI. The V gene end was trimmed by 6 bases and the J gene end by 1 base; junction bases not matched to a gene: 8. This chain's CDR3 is CASSGDSRPNTEAFF. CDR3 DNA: TGTGCCAGCAGCGGGGACAGCCGTCCGAACACTGAAGCTTTCTTT.

CDR3 nucleotides: TGTGCCAGCAGTACGGGTCGTAACTCCTACGAGCAGTACTTC. Translation: CASSTGRNSYEQYF. The V gene is TRBV2, the J gene TRBJ2-7; D gene unclear. Per germline, CDR1 SNHLY and CDR2 FYNNEI. This CDR3 comprises 14 residues. V lost 5 bases and J 0 bases, leaving 11 bases between the germline ends.

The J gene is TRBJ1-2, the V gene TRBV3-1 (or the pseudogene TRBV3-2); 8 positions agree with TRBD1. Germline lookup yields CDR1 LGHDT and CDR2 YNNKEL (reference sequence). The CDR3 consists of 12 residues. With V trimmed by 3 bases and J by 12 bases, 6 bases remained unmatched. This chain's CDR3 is CASSQGGTGNTF. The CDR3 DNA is TGTGCCAGCAGCCAGGGTGGGACAGGCAACACCTTC.

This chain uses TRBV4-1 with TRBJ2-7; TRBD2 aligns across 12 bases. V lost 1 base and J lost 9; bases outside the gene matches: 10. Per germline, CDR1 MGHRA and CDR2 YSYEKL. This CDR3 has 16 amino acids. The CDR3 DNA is TGCGCCAGCAGCCAAGCTCCCCTAGCGGGAGGGCTCGGGCAGTACTTC. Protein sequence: CASSQAPLAGGLGQYF.

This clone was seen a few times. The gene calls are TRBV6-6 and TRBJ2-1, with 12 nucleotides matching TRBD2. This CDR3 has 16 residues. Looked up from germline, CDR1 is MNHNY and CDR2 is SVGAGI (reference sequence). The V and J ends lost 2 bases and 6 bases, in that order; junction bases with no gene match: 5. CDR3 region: CASSYLATSGSNEQFF. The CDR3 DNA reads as TGTGCCAGCAGTTACCTAGCGACTAGCGGGAGCAATGAGCAGTTCTTC.

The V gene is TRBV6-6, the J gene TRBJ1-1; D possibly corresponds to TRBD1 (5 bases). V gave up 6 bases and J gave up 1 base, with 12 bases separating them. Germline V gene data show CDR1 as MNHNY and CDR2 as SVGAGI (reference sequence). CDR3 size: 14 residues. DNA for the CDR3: TGTGCCAGCAGGGGAGGGACGGCGAACACTGAAGCTTTCTTT. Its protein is CASRGGTANTEAFF.

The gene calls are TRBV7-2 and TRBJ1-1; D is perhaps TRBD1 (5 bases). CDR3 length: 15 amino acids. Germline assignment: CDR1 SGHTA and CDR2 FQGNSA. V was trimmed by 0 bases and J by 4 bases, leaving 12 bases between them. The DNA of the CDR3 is TGTGCCAGCAGCTTAGCAAGGGGTAGGGGCACTGAAGCTTTCTTT. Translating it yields CASSLARGRGTEAFF.

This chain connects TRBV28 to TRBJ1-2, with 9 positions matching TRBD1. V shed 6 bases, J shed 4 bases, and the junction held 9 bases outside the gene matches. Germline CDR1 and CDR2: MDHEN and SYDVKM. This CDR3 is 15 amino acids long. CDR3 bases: TGTGCCAGCAGCCTCGGGACAGGGTTTGGCTATGGCTACACCTTC. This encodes CASSLGTGFGYGYTF.

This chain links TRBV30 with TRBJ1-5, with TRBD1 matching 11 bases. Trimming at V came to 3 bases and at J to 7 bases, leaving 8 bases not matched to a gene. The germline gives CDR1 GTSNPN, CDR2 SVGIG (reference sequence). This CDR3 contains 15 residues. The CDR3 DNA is TGTGCCTGGAGAAGCCGGGACAGGGGGTCGCAGCCCCAGCATTTT. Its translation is CAWRSRDRGSQPQHF.

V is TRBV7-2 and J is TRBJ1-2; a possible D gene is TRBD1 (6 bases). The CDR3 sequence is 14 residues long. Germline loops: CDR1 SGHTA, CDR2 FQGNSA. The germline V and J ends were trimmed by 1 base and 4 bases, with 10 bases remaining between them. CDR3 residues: CASSLGTASYGYTF. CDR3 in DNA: TGTGCCAGCAGCTTAGGGACAGCCTCCTATGGCTACACCTTC.

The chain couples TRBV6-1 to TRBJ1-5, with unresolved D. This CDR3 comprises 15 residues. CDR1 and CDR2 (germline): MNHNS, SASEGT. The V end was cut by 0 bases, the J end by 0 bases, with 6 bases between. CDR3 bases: TGTGCCAGCAGTGAAGCCCCGTATAGCAATCAGCCCCAGCATTTT. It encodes CASSEAPYSNQPQHF.

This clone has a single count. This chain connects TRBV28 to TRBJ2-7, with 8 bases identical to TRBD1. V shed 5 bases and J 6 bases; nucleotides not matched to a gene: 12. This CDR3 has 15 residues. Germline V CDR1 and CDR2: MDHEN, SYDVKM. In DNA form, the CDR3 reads TGTGCCAGCAGTCTGACAGGGGCTTCAACAGGCGAGCAGTACTTC. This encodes CASSLTGASTGEQYF.

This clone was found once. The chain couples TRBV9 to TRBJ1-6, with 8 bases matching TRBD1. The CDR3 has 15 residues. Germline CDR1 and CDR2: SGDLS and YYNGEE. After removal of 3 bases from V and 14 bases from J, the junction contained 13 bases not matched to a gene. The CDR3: CASSATGQGSMTLHF. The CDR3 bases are TGTGCCAGCAGCGCCACTGGACAGGGCAGCATGACCCTCCACTTT.

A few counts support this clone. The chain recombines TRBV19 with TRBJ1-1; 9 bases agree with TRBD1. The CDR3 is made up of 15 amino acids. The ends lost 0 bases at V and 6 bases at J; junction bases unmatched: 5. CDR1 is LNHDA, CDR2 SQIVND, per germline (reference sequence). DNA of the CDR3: TGTGCCAGTAGTATAGACCACAGGGGGCTGGCTGAAGCTTTCTTT. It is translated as CASSIDHRGLAEAFF.

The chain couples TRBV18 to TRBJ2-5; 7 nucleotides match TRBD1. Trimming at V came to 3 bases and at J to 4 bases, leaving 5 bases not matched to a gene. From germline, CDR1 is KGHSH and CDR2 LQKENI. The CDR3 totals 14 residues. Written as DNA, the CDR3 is TGTGCCAGCTCACCCGACAGGGCCCCAGAGACCCAGTACTTC. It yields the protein CASSPDRAPETQYF.